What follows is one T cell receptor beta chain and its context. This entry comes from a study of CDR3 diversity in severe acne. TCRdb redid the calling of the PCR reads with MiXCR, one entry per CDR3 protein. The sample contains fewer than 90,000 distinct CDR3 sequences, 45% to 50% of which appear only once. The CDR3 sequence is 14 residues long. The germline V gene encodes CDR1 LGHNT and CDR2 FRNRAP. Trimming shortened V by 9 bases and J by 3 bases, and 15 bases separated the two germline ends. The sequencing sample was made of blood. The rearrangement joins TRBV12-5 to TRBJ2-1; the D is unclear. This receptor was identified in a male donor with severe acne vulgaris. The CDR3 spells CASAVGTVYNEQFF. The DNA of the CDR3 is TGTGCTAGCGCCGTGGGCACAGTCTACAATGAGCAGTTCTTC.